A single T cell receptor (beta chain) is shown here with its context. What it recognizes is unknown. The entry originates in a study of cytotoxic CD8 clonotypes in ibrutinib-treated CLL. The table came from immunoSEQ multiplex PCR; TCRdb's copy has only in-frame clones and leaves some out. Of roughly 250,000 clones in the sample, 60% to 75% are singletons; the top ten hold less than 20%. General observations from the study: Under treatment, the uncommon public clonotypes either contracted or remained stable.

The CDR3 runs 16 residues. CDR1 MNHEY and CDR2 SVGAGI come from the germline V gene. Trimming pared 0 bases from V and 0 bases from J, leaving 12 bases between. The sequences come from PBMCs, collected after 24 months of ibrutinib treatment. The source is a human donor with chronic lymphocytic leukemia. The chain employs TRBV6-5 and TRBJ2-7; D unresolved. CDR3 protein: CASSYSRRQSSYEQYF. The CDR3 DNA sequence: TGTGCCAGCAGTTACTCGAGGCGGCAGAGCTCCTACGAGCAGTACTTC.